Reported below is one T cell receptor (beta chain). The sample belongs to a study of Ad26.COV2.S vaccination and SARS-CoV-2 variants. The sample's treatment: roughly 19 received Ad26.COV2.S at low or high dose, single or two shots; roughly five received placebo; per-sample allocation not given. Sampling took place 63 days after the first vaccine or placebo injection. Trimming cost V 4 bases and J 8 bases; bases outside gene matches: 20. CDR1 and CDR2 from the germline V gene are SGHAT and FQNNGV. There are 18 residues in the CDR3. Profiling relied on immunoSEQ multiplex PCR, and the TCRdb table lists in-frame clones only, not all of them. The data contain hundreds of thousands of clones, 89% of them singletons.

The sequencing here drew on peripheral blood, taken in a trial of Ad26.COV2.S vaccine versus placebo. This clonotype was obtained from a person aged 18 to 65 who received the Ad26.COV2.S COVID-19 vaccine or a placebo. The chain uses TRBV11-2 and TRBJ1-2; 9 nucleotides agree with TRBD1. CDR3 sequence: CASSSIARRDRALGGYTF. CDR3 in DNA: TGTGCCAGCAGCTCCATCGCGAGACGGGACAGGGCCCTCGGAGGCTACACCTTC.